Presented here are 3 T cell receptor beta chains from one specimen sequenced in a study of patients and donors after allogeneic stem cell transplantation. TCRdb processed the RT-PCR reads anew with MiXCR; each CDR3 protein has one entry. This table holds approximately 200,000 distinct CDR3 sequences, 11% to 15% found once. The specimen was blood, either unsorted or a sorted T cell fraction (not recorded which). These receptors came from a human donor who was either an allogeneic HSCT recipient or a stem cell or donor lymphocyte infusion donor (not recorded which). It is not recorded whose cells these are; they may come from a transplant donor.

The table lists this clonotype with many counts. V is TRBV5-1 and J is TRBJ2-3; 9 bases match TRBD1. Germline V gives CDR1 SGHRS, CDR2 YFSETQ. The CDR3 is 15 residues long. V lost 4 bases, J lost 7 bases, and 10 bases stayed unmatched. As DNA, the CDR3 is TGCGCCAGCAGCGTGGACGGGACAGGGTCATATACGCAGTATTTT. It yields the protein CASSVDGTGSYTQYF.

This clonotype occurred many times. The chain joins TRBV12-3 or TRBV12-4 to TRBJ2-1, with 9 bases that match TRBD1. The trim removed 3 bases at V and 7 bases at J, leaving 7 bases unmatched. The CDR3 runs 15 residues. The CDR3 loop reads CASSFGTGIVNEQFF. The CDR3 DNA follows: TGTGCCAGCAGTTTTGGGACAGGGATTGTGAATGAGCAGTTCTTC.

The chain links TRBV7-2 to TRBJ1-1; the D gene is possibly TRBD1 (6 bases). Germline CDR1 reads SGHTA; CDR2 reads FQGNSA. The CDR3 runs to 14 residues. Trimming shortened V by 5 bases and J by 3 bases, and 13 bases separated the two germline ends. The CDR3 reads CASSQRRGHTEAFF. The CDR3 nucleotides read TGTGCCAGCAGCCAACGGCGGGGGCACACTGAAGCTTTCTTT.